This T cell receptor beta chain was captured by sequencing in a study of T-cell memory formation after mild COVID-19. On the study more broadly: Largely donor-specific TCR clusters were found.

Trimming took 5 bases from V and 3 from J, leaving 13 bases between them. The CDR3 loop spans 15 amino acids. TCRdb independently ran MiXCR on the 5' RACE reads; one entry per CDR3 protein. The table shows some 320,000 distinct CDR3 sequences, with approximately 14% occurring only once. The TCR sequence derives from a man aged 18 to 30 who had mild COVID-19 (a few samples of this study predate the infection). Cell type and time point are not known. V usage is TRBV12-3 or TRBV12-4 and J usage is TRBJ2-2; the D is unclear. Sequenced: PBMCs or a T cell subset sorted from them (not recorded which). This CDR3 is CASSLRVSYTGELFF. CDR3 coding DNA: TGTGCCAGCAGTCTCCGGGTCTCTTACACCGGGGAGCTGTTTTTT.